Below are 31 T cell receptor beta chains sequenced from a single sample in a study of identical twins. TCRdb re-analysed the 5' RACE reads in MiXCR, keeping a single row per CDR3 protein. The table shows more than 1.5 million distinct CDR3 sequences, with under 35% occurring only once. Sequenced: cord blood. These receptors came from a newborn girl in good health.

This chain uses TRBV2 with TRBJ2-1, with 11 bases matching TRBD2. Germline CDR1 and CDR2: SNHLY and FYNNEI. The CDR3 covers 13 residues. With V trimmed by 9 bases and J by 13 bases, 11 bases remained unmatched. The CDR3 loop is CASVLAGGETQFF. CDR3 DNA sequence: TGTGCCAGTGTGTTAGCGGGGGGGGAGACCCAGTTCTTC.

In its sample, this clonotype was seen many times. The V and J genes are TRBV20-1 and TRBJ2-7, with D possibly being TRBD2 (6 bases). Trimming stripped 8 bases from V and 5 bases from J, with 25 bases between. The CDR3 spans 15 residues. Germline CDR1 reads DFQATT; CDR2 reads SNEGSKA (reference sequence). CDR3 bases: TGCAGTAGCCCCCATTACCGGGACTCGTCTAACGAGCAGTACTTC. Translated: CSSPHYRDSSNEQYF.

V and J are TRBV5-1 and TRBJ2-1; 8 bases match TRBD1. J was trimmed by 6 bases and V by 4 bases; bases with no gene match: 6. Per germline, CDR1 SGHRS and CDR2 YFSETQ. The CDR3 runs to 14 residues. The DNA for the CDR3 is TGCGCCAGCAGCGCGGACAGGGAAGGCAATGAGCAGTTCTTC. Its protein is CASSADREGNEQFF.

This clonotype has only a few counts. The chain combines TRBV5-1 with TRBJ2-7; TRBD2 matches at 10 bases. The germline V gene has CDR1 SGHRS and CDR2 YFSETQ. V trimming: 3 bases; J trimming: 2 bases; junction bases outside the gene matches: 8. This CDR3 comprises 16 residues. CDR3 sequence reads: CASSWGGLAKTYEQYF. As DNA, the CDR3 is TGCGCCAGCAGCTGGGGGGGACTAGCGAAGACCTACGAGCAGTACTTC.

The chain joins TRBV12-3 or TRBV12-4 to TRBJ1-1, with a possible D match to TRBD1 (5 bases). The CDR3 spans 14 residues. Trimming stripped 6 bases from V and 0 bases from J, with 11 bases between. CDR3 coding DNA: TGTGCCAGCAGGTGGGGGAGAATGAACACTGAAGCTTTCTTT. Amino acids: CASRWGRMNTEAFF.

The rearrangement joins TRBV28 to TRBJ2-3; D possibly uses TRBD1 or TRBD2 (5 bases each). Per germline, CDR1 MDHEN and CDR2 SYDVKM. Trimming pared 4 bases from V and 6 bases from J, leaving 20 bases between. The CDR3 has 16 amino acids. In nucleotides, the CDR3 is TGTGCCAGCAGTTATGATGGGGGACGAGTAGGTGATACGCAGTATTTT. Encoded protein: CASSYDGGRVGDTQYF. Filled out from reference TRBV28 and TRBJ2-3, the complete variable domain reads DVKVTQSSRYLVKRTGEKVFLECVQDMDHENMFWYRQDPGLGLRLIYFSYDVKMKEKGDIPEGYSVSREKKERFSLILESASTNQTSMYLCASSYDGGRVGDTQYFGPGTRLTVL.

The chain recombines TRBV20-1 with TRBJ2-7; D is unclear. Per the germline V gene, CDR1 is DFQATT and CDR2 is SNEGSKA (reference sequence). CDR3 size: 14 residues. Between the trimmed V and J ends, which lost 3 bases and 4 bases, there was a span of 16 bases. In nucleotides, the CDR3 is TGCAGTGCTAGTTCAAGACAATTTTTTTACGAGCAGTACTTC. Protein product: CSASSRQFFYEQYF.

The rearrangement uses TRBV7-9 and TRBJ2-1; a weak D match, TRBD2 (5 bases). Germline loops: CDR1 SEHNR, CDR2 FQNEAQ (reference sequence). The CDR3 contains 15 residues. The V end lost 5 bases, the J end lost 4 bases, and 15 bases lay between the germline ends. CDR3 residues: CASSLRRIEYNEQFF. CDR3 DNA: TGTGCCAGCAGCCTTAGGAGGATCGAATACAATGAGCAGTTCTTC.

This clonotype occurred a few times. V usage is TRBV5-1 and J usage is TRBJ1-4; 7 nucleotides match TRBD1. The germline V gene has CDR1 SGHRS and CDR2 YFSETQ. Trimming cost V 4 bases and J 8 bases; bases outside gene matches: 5. The CDR3 has 13 amino acids. CDR3 sequence reads: CASSIGTVEKLFF. CDR3 bases: TGCGCCAGCAGCATCGGGACAGTCGAAAAACTGTTTTTT.

This chain links TRBV20-1 with TRBJ2-5, with 7 bases matching TRBD2. J lost 2 bases, V lost 2 bases, and 8 bases had no gene match. Germline V gene sequence: CDR1 DFQATT, CDR2 SNEGSKA (reference sequence). This CDR3 has 15 amino acids. CDR3 amino acids: CSARRLARDQETQYF. The CDR3 bases are TGCAGTGCTAGACGACTAGCTAGGGATCAAGAGACCCAGTACTTC.

There are a few counts of this clonotype. The CDR3 DNA reads as TGTGCCAGCAGTGAATTGCCGGGGTGGAGAGATACGCAGTATTTT. This translates into CASSELPGWRDTQYF. The chain combines TRBV6-1 with TRBJ2-3; tentatively, D is TRBD2 (5 bases). Trimming removed 2 bases from V and 5 bases from J, with 14 bases in between. The CDR3 length is 15 residues. Germline CDR1 reads MNHNS; CDR2 reads SASEGT.

In regard to this clonotype: This may be a read error, as it is one base from a much larger clone. The J gene is TRBJ2-7, the V gene TRBV28; D is ambiguous. The CDR3 spans 12 residues. V lost 6 bases to trimming and J lost 10 bases, with 16 bases between them. Per the germline V gene, CDR1 is MDHEN and CDR2 is SYDVKM. CDR3 sequence: CASRTLGEAQYF. DNA of the CDR3: TGTGCCAGCAGAACTCTTGGAGAGGCCCAGTACTTC.

This clonotype was seen only a few times. The V and J genes are TRBV5-5 and TRBJ2-3; D unclear. The germline V and J ends were trimmed by 3 bases and 2 bases, with 10 bases remaining between them. There are 14 residues in the CDR3. Per the germline V gene, CDR1 is SGHKS and CDR2 is YYEKEE (reference sequence). CDR3 residues: CASSSIGLTDTQYF. In DNA form, the CDR3 reads TGTGCCAGCAGCTCCATTGGCCTCACAGATACGCAGTATTTT. The complete variable domain, with remaining parts taken from reference TRBV5-5 and TRBJ2-3, reads DAGVTQSPTHLIKTRGQQVTLRCSPISGHKSVSWYQQVLGQGPQFIFQYYEKEERGRGNFPDRFSARQFPNYSSELNVNALLLGDSALYLCASSSIGLTDTQYFGPGTRLTVL.

This clonotype appeared many times. This chain connects TRBV21-1 to TRBJ2-5; the table's D gene call, TRBD1, was not cross checked with the DNA. TRBV21-1 is an annotated pseudogene. This CDR3 is 14 amino acids long. CDR3 amino acids: CASSKAWGKETQYF. The DNA for the CDR3 is TGTGCCAGCAGCAAAGCGTGGGGGAAAGAGACCCAGTACTTC.

The rearrangement uses TRBV7-9 and TRBJ2-7; D tentatively reads TRBD1 or TRBD2 (5 bases each). Germline CDR1 SEHNR, CDR2 FQNEAQ (reference sequence). The CDR3 is 15 residues long. V was cut by 0 bases and J by 3 bases, with 12 bases left in between. DNA for the CDR3: TGTGCCAGCAGCTTAGCGCTGGGGGACCTCTACGAGCAGTACTTC. Translating it yields CASSLALGDLYEQYF.

CDR3: CSASSRITWDRAKNIQYF. DNA for the CDR3: TGCAGTGCTTCGTCCAGGATCACTTGGGACAGAGCCAAAAACATTCAGTACTTC. The chain joins TRBV20-1 to TRBJ2-4; 7 positions match TRBD1. The J segment lost 0 bases and the V segment lost 5 bases, leaving 16 bases of the junction unmatched. Per germline, CDR1 DFQATT and CDR2 SNEGSKA (reference sequence). The CDR3 consists of 18 residues.

This rearrangement joins TRBV10-3 to TRBJ2-4; 10 nucleotides match TRBD1. The J call is uncertain, as TRBJ2-7 better fits the DNA end. Per the germline V gene, CDR1 is ENHRY and CDR2 is SYGVKD. This CDR3 is 14 amino acids long. CDR3 loop: CATMFGTGAYEQYF. The CDR3 nucleotides are TGTGCCACCATGTTTGGGACAGGGGCCTACGAGCAGTACTTC.

This chain links TRBV13 with TRBJ2-7; the D is unclear. The V and J ends lost 6 bases and 4 bases respectively, with 28 bases between them. This CDR3 is built from 18 residues. Germline lookup yields CDR1 PRHDT and CDR2 FYEKMQ (reference sequence). The CDR3 loop is CASRLSGPPRLSYYEQYF. In nucleotides, the CDR3 is TGTGCCAGCAGACTATCCGGGCCCCCCCGTTTGAGTTATTACGAGCAGTACTTC. The full variable domain, rest sourced from reference TRBV13 and TRBJ2-7, is AAGVIQSPRHLIKEKRETATLKCYPIPRHDTVYWYQQGPGQDPQFLISFYEKMQSDKGSIPDRFSAQQFSDYHSELNMSSLELGDSALYFCASRLSGPPRLSYYEQYFGPGTRLTVT.

The J gene is TRBJ2-6, the V gene TRBV12-3 or TRBV12-4, with a weak D call TRBD1 (5 bases). This CDR3 has 20 amino acids. V gave up 7 bases and J gave up 0 bases, with 25 bases separating them. The CDR3 loop reads CASKDYGATSPDSGANVLTF. The CDR3 DNA follows: TGTGCCAGCAAAGATTATGGGGCCACAAGTCCGGACTCTGGGGCCAACGTCCTGACTTTC.

This clonotype was observed a few times. The V gene is TRBV20-1, the J gene TRBJ1-2, with 7 bases lining up with TRBD1. This CDR3 has 16 residues. J gave up 4 bases and V 3 bases, and 14 bases lay outside the gene matches. Per germline, CDR1 DFQATT and CDR2 SNEGSKA (reference sequence). The CDR3 nucleotides read TGCAGTGCTAGTAGGACTTCTTGGACAGGTCTCTATGGCTACACCTTC. It translates to CSASRTSWTGLYGYTF.

The chain combines TRBV6-2 or TRBV6-3 with TRBJ2-3, with D unclear. Deletions cut 11 bases from V and 7 bases from J, with 10 bases between. CDR1 is MNHEY, CDR2 SVGEGT, per germline. This CDR3 region has 10 residues. DNA of the CDR3: TGTGCCGGCGGTGTCTATACGCAGTATTTT. Translating it yields CAGGVYTQYF.

This clonotype was observed a handful of times. This sequence joins TRBV24-1 and TRBJ1-4, with 8 bases identical to TRBD1. V shed 3 bases and J 6 bases; nucleotides not matched to a gene: 5. The CDR3 has 15 residues. Per germline, CDR1 KGHDR and CDR2 SFDVKD. The CDR3 reads CATSDRGQVDEKLFF. CDR3 coding DNA: TGTGCCACCAGTGATAGGGGACAGGTGGATGAAAAACTGTTTTTT.

The chain carries TRBV7-2 and TRBJ1-2, with 7 nucleotides matching TRBD1. J lost 4 bases, V lost 1 base, and 12 bases had no gene match. CDR1 SGHTA and CDR2 FQGNSA come from the germline V gene. This CDR3 has 17 amino acids. The chain's CDR3 is CASSLVGQVTRRYGYTF. CDR3 DNA: TGTGCCAGCAGCTTAGTAGGACAGGTCACACGGCGCTATGGCTACACCTTC.

This clonotype has only a few counts. V and J are TRBV29-1 and TRBJ2-3; 7 nucleotides agree with TRBD2. Germline assignment: CDR1 SQVTM and CDR2 ANQGSEA. The CDR3 has 15 amino acids. Germline trimming cut 3 bases from V and 2 bases from J; bases unmatched to any gene: 8. The CDR3, as DNA: TGCAGCGTTGAGGGGGGGGAGGGGAACACAGATACGCAGTATTTT. Its protein product is CSVEGGEGNTDTQYF.

The chain carries TRBV20-1 and TRBJ2-1, with TRBD2 matching over 10 bases. Germline V CDR1 and CDR2: DFQATT, SNEGSKA (reference sequence). The ends lost 0 bases at V and 7 bases at J; junction bases unmatched: 9. This CDR3 has 16 amino acids. The CDR3 sequence: CSARDQPSGRLNEQFF. The CDR3 DNA follows: TGCAGTGCTAGAGATCAGCCTAGCGGGAGATTAAATGAGCAGTTCTTC.

The V and J genes are TRBV29-1 and TRBJ2-1; TRBD2 might be the D (5 bases). Trimming took off 3 bases at V and 13 bases at J, with 10 bases between the two ends. The CDR3 length is 10 residues. Germline assignment: CDR1 SQVTM and CDR2 ANQGSEA. The CDR3: CSVDRETQFF. Here the CDR3 DNA reads TGCAGCGTTGATAGGGAGACCCAGTTCTTC.

The chain uses TRBV29-1 and TRBJ2-7; TRBD1 might be the D (5 bases). Germline loops: CDR1 SQVTM, CDR2 ANQGSEA. Trimming removed 4 bases at V and 2 bases at J, with 15 bases between. The CDR3 loop spans 14 amino acids. The CDR3, as DNA: TGCAGCGTTGTAGTGGACACCTGGACCTACGAGCAGTACTTC. Translated, it gives CSVVVDTWTYEQYF.

The gene calls are TRBV4-1 and TRBJ1-5; D is unresolved. Trimming shortened V by 1 base and J by 4 bases, and 8 bases separated the two germline ends. The germline gives CDR1 MGHRA, CDR2 YSYEKL. There are 14 residues in the CDR3. CDR3 bases: TGCGCCAGCAGCCAAGGGCAATGGAATCAGCCCCAGCATTTT. It encodes CASSQGQWNQPQHF.

This clonotype has a count of ten or more. This sequence joins TRBV19 and TRBJ1-5, with D hard to call. The V gene's germline CDR1 is LNHDA and CDR2 SQIVND (reference sequence). V lost 5 bases, J lost 2 bases, and 10 bases lay in between. The CDR3 covers 14 residues. CDR3 sequence (DNA): TGTGCCAGTAGTCCACCCGGGGGCAATCAGCCCCAGCATTTT. It encodes CASSPPGGNQPQHF.

This clonotype was seen only a few times. This chain joins TRBV20-1 and TRBJ1-2; D ambiguous. The CDR3 extends over 12 amino acids. Germline V lookup: CDR1 DFQATT, CDR2 SNEGSKA (reference sequence). Trimming pared 6 bases from V and 7 bases from J, leaving 15 bases between. The CDR3 sequence is CSAHEAIGGYTF. Written as DNA, the CDR3 is TGCAGTGCCCATGAGGCGATAGGTGGCTACACCTTC.

The count of this clonotype is one. The chain recombines TRBV20-1 with TRBJ1-2; 9 nucleotides match TRBD1. Germline lookup yields CDR1 DFQATT and CDR2 SNEGSKA (reference sequence). The V segment lost 2 bases and the J segment 6 bases; nucleotides outside the gene matches: 7. The CDR3 runs to 14 residues. The CDR3 region is CSARHWDRVNGYTF. For the CDR3, the DNA is TGCAGTGCTAGACACTGGGACAGGGTGAATGGCTACACCTTC.